One sample yielded the 27 T cell receptor beta chains listed below, sequenced in a study of cytotoxic CD8 clonotypes in ibrutinib-treated CLL. Sequenced by immunoSEQ multiplex PCR; TCRdb stores in-frame clones only, minus some. The table lists 9,500 to 12,000 clones, around 85% of them singletons, with 22% in the top ten. The specimen was PBMCs, collected at disease progression, from a patient treated with ibrutinib. The source is a human donor with chronic lymphocytic leukemia.

The chain has TRBV4-1 and TRBJ1-4; D is ambiguous. Germline loops: CDR1 MGHRA, CDR2 YSYEKL. The V gene lost 2 bases and the J gene lost 14 bases, with 12 bases spanning the gap. The CDR3 covers 12 residues. The CDR3 region has the DNA TGCGCCAGCAGCCAACCAGGCCTTCGGCTGTTTTTT. Amino acid sequence: CASSQPGLRLFF.

The genes are TRBV7-2 and TRBJ2-3; TRBD1 matches at 7 bases. CDR3 length equals 13 residues. The trim removed 2 bases at V and 5 bases at J, leaving 1 base unmatched. CDR1 is SGHTA, CDR2 FQGNSA, per germline. This CDR3 is CASSLTGEDTQYF. CDR3 nucleotides: TGTGCCAGCAGCTTAACAGGGGAAGATACGCAGTATTTT.

The V and J genes are TRBV30 and TRBJ2-5; D is possibly TRBD1 (6 bases). This CDR3 comprises 15 residues. The germline V and J ends were trimmed by 4 bases and 0 bases, with 15 bases remaining between them. Germline V gene data show CDR1 as GTSNPN and CDR2 as SVGIG (reference sequence). Here the CDR3 DNA reads TGTGCCTGGATGGGGACAAGACATCACCAAGAGACCCAGTACTTC. Its protein is CAWMGTRHHQETQYF.

V gene TRBV30 combines with J gene TRBJ1-4; TRBD1 agrees at 7 bases. This CDR3 has 13 residues. With 2 bases clipped from V and 7 bases from J, the junction kept 4 bases outside the gene matches. Per the germline V gene, CDR1 is GTSNPN and CDR2 is SVGIG (reference sequence). In DNA form, the CDR3 reads TGTGCCTGGAGTAGGGACAGTAGTGAAAAACTGTTTTTT. Amino acids: CAWSRDSSEKLFF.

The chain couples TRBV2 to TRBJ2-1; the D gene is possibly TRBD2 (5 bases). The CDR3 is 15 residues long. CDR1 is SNHLY, CDR2 FYNNEI, per germline. V dropped 7 bases and J dropped 7 bases, with 20 bases sitting between them. CDR3 sequence reads: CASTAASWAGNEQFF. The CDR3 DNA follows: TGTGCCAGCACGGCGGCTAGCTGGGCTGGGAATGAGCAGTTCTTC.

The chain links TRBV7-8 to TRBJ2-6, with 9 bases that match TRBD1. The trim removed 6 bases at V and 2 bases at J, leaving 8 bases unmatched. The CDR3 contains 17 residues. Per germline, CDR1 SGHVS and CDR2 FQNEAQ. In nucleotides, the CDR3 is TGTGCCAGCAGTTTCCGGGACAGGGTAGCTGGGGCCAACGTCCTGACTTTC. This encodes CASSFRDRVAGANVLTF.

The J gene is TRBJ2-5, the V gene TRBV7-9, with D possibly TRBD1 on 6 matching bases. Trimming shortened V by 5 bases and J by 5 bases, and 9 bases separated the two germline ends. The germline V gene encodes CDR1 SEHNR and CDR2 FQNEAQ (reference sequence). The CDR3 length is 12 residues. The CDR3 sequence: CASSPQGETQYF. The CDR3 nucleotides are TGTGCCAGCAGCCCGCAGGGGGAGACCCAGTACTTC. Variable domain in full (rest from reference TRBV7-9 and TRBJ2-5): DTGVSQNPRHKITKRGQNVTFRCDPISEHNRLYWYRQTLGQGPEFLTYFQNEAQLEKSRLLSDRFSAERPKGSFSTLEIQRTEQGDSAMYLCASSPQGETQYFGPGTRLLVL.

This chain uses TRBV7-9 with TRBJ1-1; 8 nucleotides match TRBD1. Germline V gives CDR1 SEHNR, CDR2 FQNEAQ (reference sequence). This CDR3 is built from 17 residues. Trimming took 5 bases from V and 3 from J; bases not matched to a gene: 14. The CDR3 reads CASSPRRAGGLDTEAFF. The DNA of the CDR3 is TGTGCCAGCAGCCCACGGAGGGCAGGGGGCTTGGACACTGAAGCTTTCTTT.

The chain recombines TRBV10-1 with TRBJ2-2; tentative D call: TRBD2 (6 bases). Between the trimmed V and J ends, which lost 5 bases and 4 bases, there was a span of 11 bases. CDR1 and CDR2 from the germline V gene are WNHNN and SYGVQD (reference sequence). This CDR3 spans 14 amino acids. As DNA, the CDR3 is TGCGCCAGCAGTTATGACGGGAGCACCGGGGAGCTGTTTTTT. It is translated as CASSYDGSTGELFF.

The chain couples TRBV14 to TRBJ1-4; possibly TRBD1 for D (6 bases). The CDR3 runs 15 residues. Germline lookup yields CDR1 SGHDN and CDR2 FVKESK. V was clipped by 3 bases and J by 3 bases, with 11 bases between them. The CDR3 nucleotides are TGTGCCAGCAGCCATACAGGGCTGGCTAATGAAAAACTGTTTTTT. It translates to CASSHTGLANEKLFF.

The V and J genes are TRBV6-5 and TRBJ1-5, with D uncertain. V shed 7 bases and J shed 1 base, with 14 bases lying between them. Germline loops: CDR1 MNHEY, CDR2 SVGAGI. The CDR3 extends over 15 amino acids. CDR3 loop: CASKFSRSSNQPQHF. The CDR3 DNA sequence: TGTGCCAGCAAGTTCAGCAGGTCGAGCAATCAGCCCCAGCATTTT.

The chain recombines TRBV30 with TRBJ2-3; D is ambiguous. The V end was cut by 2 bases, the J end by 6 bases, with 9 bases between. The CDR3 has 12 residues. Germline V gene lookup returns CDR1 GTSNPN and CDR2 SVGIG (reference sequence). The CDR3 loop reads CAWSWDSDTQYF. The DNA of the CDR3 is TGTGCCTGGAGTTGGGATTCGGATACGCAGTATTTT.

V is TRBV7-6 and J is TRBJ1-5, with TRBD1 as a possible D gene (6 bases). Per germline, CDR1 SGHVS and CDR2 FNYEAQ. Trimming left V 5 bases short and J 0 bases short, with 11 bases between. The CDR3 is made up of 15 amino acids. CDR3 DNA sequence: TGTGCCAGCAGCCTTGGGACAAATAGCAATCAGCCCCAGCATTTT. Its translation: CASSLGTNSNQPQHF.

The chain links TRBV7-9 to TRBJ2-5, with D perhaps matching TRBD2 (6 bases). Germline V CDR1 and CDR2: SEHNR, FQNEAQ (reference sequence). CDR3 length: 14 amino acids. V lost 3 bases and J 2 bases, leaving 10 bases between the germline ends. The DNA of the CDR3 is TGTGCCAGCAGCTTTACCGGGACTCAAGAGACCCAGTACTTC. This codes for CASSFTGTQETQYF.

The chain's CDR3 is CASSLSNLGHGYTF. CDR3 sequence (DNA): TGTGCCAGCAGTTTATCGAACTTAGGTCATGGCTACACCTTC. This rearrangement joins TRBV28 to TRBJ1-2; D is undetermined. This CDR3 has 14 amino acids. Germline V gene data show CDR1 as MDHEN and CDR2 as SYDVKM. V lost 1 base, J lost 6 bases, and 12 bases lay in between.

The chain joins TRBV6-6 to TRBJ2-3, with D maybe TRBD1 (6 bases). Germline V gives CDR1 MNHNY, CDR2 SVGAGI (reference sequence). The CDR3 is made up of 14 amino acids. Between the trimmed V and J ends, which lost 6 bases and 5 bases, there was a span of 15 bases. Here the CDR3 DNA reads TGTGCCAGCAGGAGTTCGGACAGTGTAGATACGCAGTATTTT. Translation: CASRSSDSVDTQYF.

The rearrangement uses TRBV9 and TRBJ2-2; maybe TRBD1 (6 bases). CDR1 is SGDLS and CDR2 is YYNGEE in the germline V gene. V lost 3 bases and J lost 1, with 13 bases in between. This CDR3 has 16 amino acids. CDR3 in amino acids: CASSGKSGVNTGELFF. The CDR3 bases are TGTGCCAGCAGCGGAAAGTCAGGGGTGAACACCGGGGAGCTGTTTTTT.

The genes are TRBV18 and TRBJ2-3; 9 nucleotides align to TRBD1. Germline trimming cut 3 bases from V and 4 bases from J; bases unmatched to any gene: 8. Germline loops: CDR1 KGHSH, CDR2 LQKENI. CDR3 length equals 16 residues. CDR3 sequence reads: CASSPRGQGNADTQYF. CDR3 in DNA: TGTGCCAGCTCACCCCGCGGACAGGGGAACGCAGATACGCAGTATTTT.

This chain uses TRBV5-5 with TRBJ2-7, with 7 bases fitting TRBD2. The germline V gene has CDR1 SGHKS and CDR2 YYEKEE (reference sequence). The CDR3 is made up of 16 amino acids. Losses at the gene ends were 5 bases for V and 5 bases for J; bases not matched to a gene: 16. The CDR3 DNA sequence: TGTGCCAGCAGATCGGGTGACTGGACTAGAGGCGACGAGCAGTACTTC. Translated, it gives CASRSGDWTRGDEQYF.

The genes are TRBV14 and TRBJ2-1, with D perhaps TRBD2 (5 bases). This CDR3 has 16 residues. CDR1 is SGHDN and CDR2 is FVKESK in the germline V gene. V was pared by 1 base and J by 8 bases, with 18 bases between. CDR3 nucleotides: TGTGCCAGCAGCCAAGGCCTGCGCCGGGGAAGGGATGAGCAGTTCTTC. This encodes CASSQGLRRGRDEQFF.

The V gene is TRBV6-5, the J gene TRBJ1-1, with 9 bases matching TRBD1. Trimming took 7 bases from V and 0 from J; bases not matched to a gene: 6. Germline V gene lookup returns CDR1 MNHEY and CDR2 SVGAGI. The CDR3 consists of 15 residues. The chain's CDR3 is CASIGTGIMNTEAFF. The CDR3 bases are TGTGCCAGCATCGGGACAGGGATAATGAACACTGAAGCTTTCTTT.

This sequence joins TRBV19 and TRBJ1-5, with 8 bases fitting TRBD1. CDR1 LNHDA and CDR2 SQIVND come from the germline V gene (reference sequence). The CDR3 has 13 amino acids. The CDR3 region is CGSGQGIGQPQHF. The CDR3 nucleotides are TGTGGGTCAGGACAGGGTATCGGTCAGCCCCAGCATTTT.

V is TRBV10-3 and J is TRBJ2-5; D is perhaps TRBD1 (5 bases). This CDR3 comprises 14 residues. V lost 3 bases and J 5 bases, leaving 13 bases between the germline ends. CDR1 is ENHRY and CDR2 is SYGVKD in the germline V gene. The CDR3 DNA is TGTGCCATCAGTGAAACTACAGGAAGGGAGACCCAGTACTTC. The encoded protein is CAISETTGRETQYF.

This chain's CDR3 is CASSLDLANEQFF. The CDR3 DNA follows: TGTGCCAGCAGCTTAGACCTAGCGAATGAGCAGTTCTTC. The chain employs TRBV5-4 and TRBJ2-1; a weak D match, TRBD2 (6 bases). CDR1 is SGHNT, CDR2 YYREEE, per germline (reference sequence). The length of the CDR3 is 13 residues. V dropped 2 bases and J dropped 7 bases, with 10 bases sitting between them. The whole variable domain, remainder taken from reference TRBV5-4 and TRBJ2-1, is ETGVTQSPTHLIKTRGQQVTLRCSSQSGHNTVSWYQQALGQGPQFIFQYYREEENGRGNFPPRFSGLQFPNYSSELNVNALELDDSALYLCASSLDLANEQFFGPGTRLTVL.

This clone is a singleton in its sample. The chain has TRBV19 and TRBJ2-5, with no clear D. The CDR3 is 13 amino acids. V lost 5 bases and J 0 bases, leaving 7 bases between the germline ends. Germline V gene data show CDR1 as LNHDA and CDR2 as SQIVND (reference sequence). The CDR3 coding sequence is TGTGCCAGTAGTTCCTTGTACCAAGAGACCCAGTACTTC. It encodes CASSSLYQETQYF.

The chain couples TRBV18 to TRBJ1-1; D gene unclear. Per germline, CDR1 KGHSH and CDR2 LQKENI. The ends were cut back, 2 bases at V and 9 bases at J, with 10 bases in the middle. This CDR3 spans 12 amino acids. The CDR3 sequence: CASSPIGVKAFF. CDR3 bases: TGTGCCAGCTCACCAATTGGTGTGAAAGCTTTCTTT.

The rearrangement uses TRBV10-3 and TRBJ1-1; 9 nucleotides align to TRBD1. Germline CDR1 and CDR2: ENHRY and SYGVKD. Trimming removed 3 bases from V and 5 bases from J; junction bases left unmatched: 4. The CDR3 sequence is 14 residues long. In DNA, the CDR3 is TGTGCCATCAGTGAACGACAGGGGGGGACTGAAGCTTTCTTT. Translated, it gives CAISERQGGTEAFF.